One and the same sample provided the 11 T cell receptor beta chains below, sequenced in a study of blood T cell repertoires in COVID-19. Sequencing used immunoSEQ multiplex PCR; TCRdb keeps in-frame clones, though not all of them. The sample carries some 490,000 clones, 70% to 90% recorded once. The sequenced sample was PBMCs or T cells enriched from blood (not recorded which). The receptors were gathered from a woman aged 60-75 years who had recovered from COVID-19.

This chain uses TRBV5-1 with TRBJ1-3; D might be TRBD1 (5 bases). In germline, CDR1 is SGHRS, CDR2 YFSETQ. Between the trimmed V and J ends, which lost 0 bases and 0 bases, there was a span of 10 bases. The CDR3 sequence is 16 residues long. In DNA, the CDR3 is TGCGCCAGCAGCTTGGGTCCAGGGCCCTCTGGAAACACCATATATTTT. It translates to CASSLGPGPSGNTIYF.

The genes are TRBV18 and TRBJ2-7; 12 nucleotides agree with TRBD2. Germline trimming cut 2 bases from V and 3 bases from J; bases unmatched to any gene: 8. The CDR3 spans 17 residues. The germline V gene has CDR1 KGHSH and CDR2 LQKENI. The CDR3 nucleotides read TGTGCCAGCTCACCATCTAGCGGGGGGGCCGAAGACTACGAGCAGTACGTC. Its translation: CASSPSSGGAEDYEQYV.

The CDR3 region is CASSFGQGMYEQYF. In nucleotides, the CDR3 is TGTGCCAGCAGTTTCGGACAGGGGATGTACGAGCAGTACTTC. The chain combines TRBV27 with TRBJ2-7; 9 bases line up with TRBD1. V was pared by 3 bases and J by 4 bases, with 4 bases of the junction left unmatched. The CDR3 is 14 residues long. The germline gives CDR1 MNHEY, CDR2 SMNVEV (reference sequence).

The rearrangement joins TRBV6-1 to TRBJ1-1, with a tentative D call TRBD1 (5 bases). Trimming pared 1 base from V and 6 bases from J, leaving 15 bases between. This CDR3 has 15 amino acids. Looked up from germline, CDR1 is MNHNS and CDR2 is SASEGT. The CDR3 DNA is TGTGCCAGCAGTGAAGAAAAGGGGATGATAGCTGAAGCTTTCTTT. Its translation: CASSEEKGMIAEAFF.

As DNA, the CDR3 is TGCGCCAGCAGCGTGGCAGGGGGCCAGGGGTATAATTCACCCCTCCACTTT. It specifies CASSVAGGQGYNSPLHF. The J gene is TRBJ1-6, the V gene TRBV5-1; 8 nucleotides line up with TRBD1. Germline CDR1 and CDR2: SGHRS and YFSETQ. The J segment lost 4 bases and the V segment lost 4 bases, leaving 10 bases of the junction unmatched. This CDR3 region has 17 residues.

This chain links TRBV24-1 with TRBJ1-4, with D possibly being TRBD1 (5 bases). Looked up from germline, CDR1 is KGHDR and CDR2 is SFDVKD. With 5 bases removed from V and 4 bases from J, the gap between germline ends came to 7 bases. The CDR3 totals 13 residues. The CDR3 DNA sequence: TGTGCCACCAGTGGGCAGGGTAATGAAAAACTGTTTTTT. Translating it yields CATSGQGNEKLFF.

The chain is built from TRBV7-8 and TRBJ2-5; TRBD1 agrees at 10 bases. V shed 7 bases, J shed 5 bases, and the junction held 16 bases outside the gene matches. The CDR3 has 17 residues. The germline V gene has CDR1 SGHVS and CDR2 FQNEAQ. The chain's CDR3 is CASNQLSGTGVRETQYF. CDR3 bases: TGTGCCAGCAACCAACTTTCCGGGACAGGGGTTAGGGAGACCCAGTACTTC.

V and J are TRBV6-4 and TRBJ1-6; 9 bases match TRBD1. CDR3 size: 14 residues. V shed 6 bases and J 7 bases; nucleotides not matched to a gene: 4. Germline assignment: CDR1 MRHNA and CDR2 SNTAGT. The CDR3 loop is CASSRTGDNSPLHF. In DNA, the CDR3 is TGTGCCAGCAGCCGGACAGGGGACAATTCACCCCTCCACTTT.

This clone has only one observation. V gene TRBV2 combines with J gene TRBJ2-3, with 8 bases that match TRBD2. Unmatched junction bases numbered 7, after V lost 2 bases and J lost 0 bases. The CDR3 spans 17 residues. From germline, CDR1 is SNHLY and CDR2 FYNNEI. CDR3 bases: TGTGCCAGCAGTGAAATCCCCGGGGGGGCTAGCACAGATACGCAGTATTTT. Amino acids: CASSEIPGGASTDTQYF.

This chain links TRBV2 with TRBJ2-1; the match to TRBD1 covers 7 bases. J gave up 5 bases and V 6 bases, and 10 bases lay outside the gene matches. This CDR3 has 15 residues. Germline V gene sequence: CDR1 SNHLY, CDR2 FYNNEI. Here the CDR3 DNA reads TGTGCCAGCAGGAAGGACAGGCCGGCCCACAATGAGCAGTTCTTC. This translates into CASRKDRPAHNEQFF. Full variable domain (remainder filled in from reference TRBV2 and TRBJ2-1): EPEVTQTPSHQVTQMGQEVILRCVPISNHLYFYWYRQILGQKVEFLVSFYNNEISEKSEIFDDQFSVERPDGSNFTLKIRSTKLEDSAMYFCASRKDRPAHNEQFFGPGTRLTVL.

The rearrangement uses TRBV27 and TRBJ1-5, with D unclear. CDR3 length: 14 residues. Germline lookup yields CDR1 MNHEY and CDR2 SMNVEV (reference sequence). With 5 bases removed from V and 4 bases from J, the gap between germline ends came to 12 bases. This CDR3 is CASSLTPQNQPQHF. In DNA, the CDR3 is TGTGCCAGCAGTCTAACCCCTCAAAATCAGCCCCAGCATTTT.